This T cell receptor (beta chain) was retrieved from a study of blood T cell repertoires in COVID-19 (dated by TCRdb to about 2020). At the level of the whole study: The collaborator samples originated in the United States, Italy and Spain and spanned the acute and convalescent phases of COVID-19. The prospective study material was composed of cDNA or gDNA derived from T cells, B-cell-depleted T cells, or PBMCs. HLA class I and class II types, where available, came from metadata supplied by the sample provider rather than from assay-based typing. The samples were drawn from two sources: the first 160 participants of the ongoing ImmuneRACE study, and 1,254 subjects contributed by 6 global collaborators. Subjects who had been exposed to COVID-19, were actively infected with it, or had recovered from it provided the deeply sampled blood TCRbeta repertoires that made up the dataset. A de-identified subject ID, COVID-19 status, age in years and sex were almost always included in the sample metadata. A freely available public database, intended as a resource for researchers studying the immune response to SARS-CoV-2, is where the repertoires were released.

As regards this clone: What this receptor recognizes is not known. No much larger clone is present one base from it, and per-base qualities are unavailable.

The investigation overall reported the following: The amount of clinical and demographic metadata varied by source and participant and was provided uncurated.

The collaborating institutions used their own protocols to collect whole blood in K2EDTA tubes. For TCRbeta analysis, collaborator samples were shipped as frozen whole blood, as isolated PBMCs, or as DNA extracted from either sample type. TCRbeta CDR3 regions were amplified from genomic DNA using the immunoSEQ Assay, a bias-controlled multiplex PCR. Processing in the source paper ran as follows. The number of nucleated cells in each sample was estimated by amplification of reference gene primers within the assay. To quantify the absolute abundance of each unique TCRbeta CDR3 rearrangement, sequence reads were collapsed and filtered. Productive Simpson clonality was computed per sample as the square root of Simpson's diversity index over productive rearrangements. TCRdb took this table from immuneACCESS and kept in-frame rearrangements with V and J called. Such tables lack part of the clones; where checked against another copy, unresolved V genes explain under half of the gap, and the rest is unexplained. D and trimming were read from the DNA, whereas the V and J calls and clone size are those reported in that table. The sample table lists roughly 230,000 clones, roughly 80% of them with a count of one. Of the sample, approximately 4.8% falls within the top ten clones.

The sequence derives from a man aged 45-65 years with active or convalescent COVID-19. Material for sequencing was peripheral blood.

For the CDR3, the sequence is CASSRDRGTGELFF. The nucleotide sequence is given as TGTGCCAGCAGTCGGGACAGGGGAACCGGGGAGCTGTTTTTT. The chain joins TRBV27 to TRBJ2-2; 10 central nucleotides agree with TRBD1. Including the terminal cysteine and phenylalanine, the CDR3 comprises 14 residues. CDR3 DNA is the only sequence kept; it has 42 bases, read in frame from the first base. The germline V gene encodes CDR1 MNHEY and CDR2 SMNVEV (reference sequence). The V end gives up 5 bases and the J end 5 bases, leaving 2 bases in the junction not matched to a gene.